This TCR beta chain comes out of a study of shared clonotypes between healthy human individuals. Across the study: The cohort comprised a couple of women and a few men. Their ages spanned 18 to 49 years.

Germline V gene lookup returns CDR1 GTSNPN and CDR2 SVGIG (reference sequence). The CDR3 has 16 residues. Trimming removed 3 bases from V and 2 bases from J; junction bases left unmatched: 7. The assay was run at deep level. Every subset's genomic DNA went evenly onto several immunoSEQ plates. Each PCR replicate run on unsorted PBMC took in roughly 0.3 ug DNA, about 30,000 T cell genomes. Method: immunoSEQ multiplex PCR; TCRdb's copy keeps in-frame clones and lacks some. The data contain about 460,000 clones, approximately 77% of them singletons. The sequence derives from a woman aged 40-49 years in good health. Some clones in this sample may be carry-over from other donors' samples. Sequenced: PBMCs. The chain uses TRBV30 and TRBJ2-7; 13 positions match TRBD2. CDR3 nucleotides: TGTGCCTGGAGGAGGACTAGCGGGAGAGGTCCCTACGAGCAGTACTTC. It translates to CAWRRTSGRGPYEQYF.